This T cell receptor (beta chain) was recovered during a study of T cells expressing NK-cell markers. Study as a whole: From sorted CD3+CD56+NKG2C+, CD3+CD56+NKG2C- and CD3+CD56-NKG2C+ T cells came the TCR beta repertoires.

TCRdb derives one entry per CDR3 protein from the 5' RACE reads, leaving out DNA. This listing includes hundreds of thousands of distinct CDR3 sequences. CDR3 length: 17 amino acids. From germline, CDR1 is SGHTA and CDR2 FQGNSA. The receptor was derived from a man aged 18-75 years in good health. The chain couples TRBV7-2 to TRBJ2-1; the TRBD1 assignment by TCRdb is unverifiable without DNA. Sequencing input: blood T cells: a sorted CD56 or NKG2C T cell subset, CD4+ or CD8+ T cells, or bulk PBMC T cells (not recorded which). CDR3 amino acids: CASSSRIGGRVENEQFF. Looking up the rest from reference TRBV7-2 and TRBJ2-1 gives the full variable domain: GAGVSQSPSNKVTEKGKDVELRCDPISGHTALYWYRQSLGQGLEFLIYFQGNSAPDKSGLPSDRFSAERTGGSVSTLTIQRTQQEDSAVYLCASSSRIGGRVENEQFFGPGTRLTVL.